This T cell receptor beta chain was sequenced for a study of control samples from healthy donors and cancer patients. Turning to this clone: This CDR3 is also generated by other DNA sequences in the sample.

TCRdb's copy holds only in-frame clones and misses some; the assay was immunoSEQ multiplex PCR. The data hold 200,000 to 250,000 clones, with over 90% observed a single time. The clonotype originates from a man between 45 and 60 years old in good health. Source material: blood.

CDR3 protein: CASFDGTRGNEQFF. The CDR3 nucleotides read TGTGCCAGTTTTGATGGGACCCGGGGCAATGAGCAGTTCTTC. The chain uses TRBV19 and TRBJ2-1; D tentatively fits TRBD1 or TRBD2 (5 bases each). V shed 8 bases and J shed 6 bases, with 17 bases lying between them. The CDR3 length is 14 residues. The germline gives CDR1 LNHDA, CDR2 SQIVND (reference sequence).